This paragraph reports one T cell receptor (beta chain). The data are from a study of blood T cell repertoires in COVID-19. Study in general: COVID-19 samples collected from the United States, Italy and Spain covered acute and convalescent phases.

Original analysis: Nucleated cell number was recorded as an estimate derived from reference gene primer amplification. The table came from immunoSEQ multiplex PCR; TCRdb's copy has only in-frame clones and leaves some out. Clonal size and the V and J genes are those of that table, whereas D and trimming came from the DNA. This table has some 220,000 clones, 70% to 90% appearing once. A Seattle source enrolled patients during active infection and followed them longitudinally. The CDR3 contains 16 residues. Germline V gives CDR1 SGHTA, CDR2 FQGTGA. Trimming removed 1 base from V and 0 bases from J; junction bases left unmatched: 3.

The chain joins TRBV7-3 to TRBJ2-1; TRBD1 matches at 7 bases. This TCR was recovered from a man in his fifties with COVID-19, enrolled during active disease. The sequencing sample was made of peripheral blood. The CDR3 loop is CASSLKGASSYNEQFF. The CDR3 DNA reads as TGTGCCAGCAGCTTAAAGGGGGCATCCTCCTACAATGAGCAGTTCTTC.